These 17 T cell receptor beta chains originate from one sample sequenced in a study of CD8 T cells in ankylosing spondylitis. Each CDR3 protein is one row after TCRdb ran MiXCR on the 5' RACE reads. The repertoire holds a few hundred thousand distinct CDR3 sequences, roughly 13% seen once, with under 7.5% in the top ten. Study-level findings and limits: One TCR beta motif, made up of seven to nine highly homologous variants, appeared characteristic of ankylosing spondylitis blood.

For these receptors, no antigen is known. The specimen sequenced was blood, either unsorted or a sorted T cell fraction (not recorded which). The receptors stem from a male donor with ankylosing spondylitis.

This clonotype was recorded a few times. V and J are TRBV11-2 and TRBJ2-1; TRBD2 matches at 11 bases. The CDR3 has 18 residues. Per the germline V gene, CDR1 is SGHAT and CDR2 is FQNNGV. J gave up 0 bases and V 4 bases, and 8 bases lay outside the gene matches. The CDR3 region is CASSSGTSGAPSYNEQFF. The CDR3 DNA sequence: TGTGCCAGCAGCTCCGGGACTAGCGGAGCGCCCTCCTACAATGAGCAGTTCTTC.

The J gene is TRBJ1-5, the V gene TRBV5-1; a possible D gene is TRBD1 (5 bases). Germline V gene lookup returns CDR1 SGHRS and CDR2 YFSETQ. The germline V and J ends were trimmed by 4 bases and 4 bases, with 12 bases remaining between them. The CDR3 runs to 14 residues. The CDR3 DNA reads as TGCGCCAGCAGCAATGGGACCAGGAATCAGCCCCAGCATTTT. Encoded protein: CASSNGTRNQPQHF.

This clonotype was recorded at least ten times. CDR3 bases: TGTGCCAGCAGCTCAGATGGTCGGGGACTAGCAGGGAAGACCCAGTACTTC. Amino acid sequence: CASSSDGRGLAGKTQYF. The rearrangement joins TRBV11-3 to TRBJ2-5, with 9 positions matching TRBD2. CDR3 length equals 17 residues. V was clipped by 4 bases and J by 6 bases; unmatched bases: 15. CDR1 is SGHNT, CDR2 YENEEA, per germline. Looking up the rest from reference TRBV11-3 and TRBJ2-5 gives the full variable domain: EAGVVQSPRYKIIEKKQPVAFWCNPISGHNTLYWYLQNLGQGPELLIRYENEEAVDDSQLPKDRFSAERLKGVDSTLKIQPAELGDSAVYLCASSSDGRGLAGKTQYFGPGTRLLVL.

The chain joins TRBV29-1 to TRBJ2-3, with unresolved D. V lost 6 bases, J lost 2 bases, and 6 bases lay in between. The length of the CDR3 is 11 residues. CDR1 is SQVTM, CDR2 ANQGSEA, per germline. The CDR3 here is CSVDTTDTQYF. CDR3 sequence (DNA): TGCAGCGTGGATACCACAGATACGCAGTATTTT.

V and J are TRBV5-6 and TRBJ1-5, with D unresolved. There are 16 residues in the CDR3. V was shortened by 0 bases and J by 0 bases, with 10 bases between the two germline ends. Germline assignment: CDR1 SGHDT and CDR2 YYEEEE. In DNA, the CDR3 is TGTGCCAGCAGCTTGGGTGGCCATTATAGCAATCAGCCCCAGCATTTT. Its translation: CASSLGGHYSNQPQHF.

This clonotype has more than one count but fewer than ten. The rearrangement uses TRBV29-1 and TRBJ2-3, with 8 bases aligning to TRBD2. The germline CDR1 and CDR2 sequences are SQVTM and ANQGSEA. The length of the CDR3 is 14 residues. With V trimmed by 5 bases and J by 0 bases, 4 bases remained unmatched. This chain's CDR3 is CSVTIAGSTDTQYF. Here the CDR3 DNA reads TGCAGCGTTACCATAGCGGGGAGCACAGATACGCAGTATTTT.

The genes are TRBV7-8 and TRBJ2-5; D is possibly TRBD1 (6 bases). Trimming cost V 5 bases and J 3 bases, with 10 bases left between them. CDR1 is SGHVS and CDR2 is FQNEAQ in the germline V gene. The CDR3 has 13 amino acids. In nucleotides, the CDR3 is TGTGCCAGCAGCGTCACAGGGAAAGAGACCCAGTACTTC. Translation gives CASSVTGKETQYF.

This clonotype turned up a few times. The J gene is TRBJ2-1, the V gene TRBV20-1; either TRBD1 or TRBD2 may supply D (5 bases each). Between the trimmed V and J ends, which lost 3 bases and 0 bases, there was a span of 9 bases. Looked up from germline, CDR1 is DFQATT and CDR2 is SNEGSKA (reference sequence). The CDR3 extends over 14 amino acids. DNA for the CDR3: TGCAGTGCTAGTAGAGGGGCCTCCTACAATGAGCAGTTCTTC. It specifies CSASRGASYNEQFF.

Many counts were recorded for this clonotype. The chain links TRBV7-9 to TRBJ2-5; perhaps TRBD2 as D (5 bases). This CDR3 is built from 16 residues. V gave up 1 base and J gave up 2 bases, with 14 bases separating them. Per the germline V gene, CDR1 is SEHNR and CDR2 is FQNEAQ (reference sequence). The CDR3 region is CASSLGTSPLQETQYF. As DNA, the CDR3 is TGTGCCAGCAGCTTAGGAACTAGTCCGCTACAAGAGACCCAGTACTTC.

This clonotype appeared a few times. The chain is built from TRBV6-5 and TRBJ1-5; 7 bases agree with TRBD1. The CDR3 loop spans 17 amino acids. V lost 2 bases and J lost 0; bases outside the gene matches: 7. Germline CDR1 MNHEY, CDR2 SVGAGI. The CDR3 region is CASSYARDSYSNQPQHF. The CDR3 DNA reads TGTGCCAGCAGTTACGCAAGGGACAGTTATAGCAATCAGCCCCAGCATTTT.

There are a few counts of this clonotype. The V call is TRBV12-3 or TRBV12-4, the J call TRBJ2-1, with TRBD2 identical over 8 bases. Trimming at V came to 7 bases and at J to 0 bases, leaving 5 bases not matched to a gene. There are 15 residues in the CDR3. This CDR3 reads CASIRSGVSYNEQFF. CDR3 DNA: TGTGCCAGCATCCGTAGCGGGGTCTCCTACAATGAGCAGTTCTTC.

The chain couples TRBV3-1 to TRBJ2-1; 11 bases are shared with TRBD2. The CDR3 extends over 16 amino acids. Per the germline V gene, CDR1 is LGHDT and CDR2 is YNNKEL (reference sequence). After removal of 0 bases from V and 9 bases from J, the junction contained 7 bases not matched to a gene. CDR3: CASSQERTSGSIEQFF. The CDR3 DNA reads TGTGCCAGCAGCCAAGAACGAACTAGCGGGAGCATTGAGCAGTTCTTC.

This clonotype came up a few times. This chain links TRBV7-2 with TRBJ2-1; 13 positions match TRBD2. Germline CDR1 SGHTA, CDR2 FQGNSA. This CDR3 is 14 amino acids long. With V trimmed by 5 bases and J by 8 bases, 3 bases remained unmatched. The CDR3 protein is CASSAGLAGDEQFF. CDR3 sequence (DNA): TGTGCCAGCAGCGCTGGACTAGCGGGAGATGAGCAGTTCTTC.

This clonotype was counted between two and nine times. The junction departs from the called germline gene at one end, perhaps through a read error. J is TRBJ1-1 and V is TRBV20-1; D is uncertain. The CDR3 loop spans 12 amino acids. Germline-derived CDR1 and CDR2 are DFQATT and SNEGSKA (reference sequence). CDR3 sequence (DNA): TGCAGTGCTAGAAGCGGCCCCGGAATGATGATCTTT. Its translation: CSARSGPGMMIF.

The gene calls are TRBV2 and TRBJ1-1; D is perhaps TRBD1 (5 bases). The germline V gene encodes CDR1 SNHLY and CDR2 FYNNEI. The ends were cut back, 4 bases at V and 1 base at J, with 10 bases in the middle. The CDR3 spans 14 residues. In DNA form, the CDR3 reads TGTGCCAGCAGTGGGGGGGGGACGAACACTGAAGCTTTCTTT. It translates to CASSGGGTNTEAFF. Together with reference TRBV2 and TRBJ1-1, the CDR3 gives the full variable domain: EPEVTQTPSHQVTQMGQEVILRCVPISNHLYFYWYRQILGQKVEFLVSFYNNEISEKSEIFDDQFSVERPDGSNFTLKIRSTKLEDSAMYFCASSGGGTNTEAFFGQGTRLTVV.

This clonotype was counted between two and nine times. The rearrangement joins TRBV7-2 to TRBJ2-3; a possible D gene is TRBD2 (6 bases). Per the germline V gene, CDR1 is SGHTA and CDR2 is FQGNSA. The V end was cut by 1 base, the J end by 1 base, with 12 bases between. The CDR3 has 16 residues. The CDR3 nucleotides read TGTGCCAGCAGCTTAGGGCGGTTAGCGGGCACAGATACGCAGTATTTT. This codes for CASSLGRLAGTDTQYF.

This chain connects TRBV6-4 to TRBJ1-1; the D gene is possibly TRBD1 (5 bases). CDR1 and CDR2 from the germline V gene are MRHNA and SNTAGT. This CDR3 region has 13 residues. The V and J ends lost 6 bases and 3 bases respectively, with 11 bases between them. This chain's CDR3 is CASSRETHTEAFF. DNA of the CDR3: TGTGCCAGCAGCAGGGAAACCCACACTGAAGCTTTCTTT.